This T cell receptor beta chain was sequenced in a study of post-analysis software for immune sequencing data. Study information: The patients showed relapsing-remitting, secondary progressive and progressive-relapsing multiple sclerosis courses.

Trimming pared 3 bases from V and 7 bases from J, leaving 7 bases between. This CDR3 comprises 12 residues. Germline CDR1 reads KGHSH; CDR2 reads LQKENI. TCR beta libraries were prepared from cDNA with unique molecular identifiers. Roughly 500,000 cDNA molecules were obtained per 1 to 10 million input T cells. TCRdb independently ran MiXCR on the PCR reads; one entry per CDR3 protein. The data contain fewer than 550,000 distinct CDR3 sequences, roughly 34% of them singletons. About this clonotype itself: Its target is not known.

Study-wide points: Pronounced co-clustering by F measure was evident among identically batched samples. Patients used about 5 TRBV segments, including TRBV5-6, TRBV5-1 and TRBV20-1, more often than controls. There was significantly lower normalized Chao1 diversity in multiple sclerosis patients than in controls.

The sequenced sample was blood. The origin of this receptor is a girl under 18 with multiple sclerosis. The chain combines TRBV18 with TRBJ2-1; no definite D call. The CDR3 nucleotides read TGTGCCAGCTCACCTGTTGCTAATGAGCAGTTCTTC. This translates into CASSPVANEQFF.